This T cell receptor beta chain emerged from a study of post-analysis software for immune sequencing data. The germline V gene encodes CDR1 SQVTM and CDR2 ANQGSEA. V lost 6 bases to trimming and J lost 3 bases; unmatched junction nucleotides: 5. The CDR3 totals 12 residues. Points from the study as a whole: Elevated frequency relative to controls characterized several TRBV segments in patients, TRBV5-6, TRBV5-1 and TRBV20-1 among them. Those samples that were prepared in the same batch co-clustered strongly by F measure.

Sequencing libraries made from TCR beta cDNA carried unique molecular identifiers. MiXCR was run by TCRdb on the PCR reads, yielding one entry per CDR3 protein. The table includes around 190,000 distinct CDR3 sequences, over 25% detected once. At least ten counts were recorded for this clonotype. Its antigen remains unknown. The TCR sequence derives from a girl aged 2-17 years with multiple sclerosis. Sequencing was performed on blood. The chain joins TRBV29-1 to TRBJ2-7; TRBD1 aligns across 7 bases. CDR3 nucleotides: TGCAGCGTAGAGACAGGGTACTACGAGCAGTACTTC. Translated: CSVETGYYEQYF.